What follows are 10 T cell receptor beta chains derived from one specimen sequenced in a study of blood T cell repertoires in COVID-19. Assay: immunoSEQ multiplex PCR; the TCRdb copy retains only in-frame clones and omits some. The data hold 150,000 to 200,000 clones, with around 86% observed a single time. Sequenced input: peripheral blood. The source of these receptors is a man in his forties or fifties with active or convalescent COVID-19.

The J gene is TRBJ1-1, the V gene TRBV4-1, with D maybe TRBD1 (6 bases). CDR1 is MGHRA, CDR2 YSYEKL, per germline. This CDR3 has 15 residues. The V end was cut by 5 bases, the J end by 2 bases, with 15 bases between. This chain's CDR3 is CASSFGRQANTEAFF. In DNA, the CDR3 is TGCGCCAGCAGCTTCGGGCGACAGGCTAACACTGAAGCTTTCTTT.

V and J are TRBV6-6 and TRBJ2-5, with 9 positions matching TRBD1. The CDR3 is 17 residues long. Germline trimming cut 5 bases from V and 5 bases from J; bases unmatched to any gene: 15. The germline CDR1 and CDR2 sequences are MNHNY and SVGAGI (reference sequence). Here the CDR3 reads CASSPSLWTGVGETQYF. In DNA form, the CDR3 reads TGTGCCAGCAGTCCCAGCTTATGGACAGGGGTGGGGGAGACCCAGTACTTC.

The chain combines TRBV13 with TRBJ2-5; D ambiguous. V was cut by 2 bases and J by 3 bases, with 28 bases left in between. The length of the CDR3 is 20 residues. Germline lookup yields CDR1 PRHDT and CDR2 FYEKMQ (reference sequence). The CDR3 loop is CASSLSSSGSAVTAEETQYF. CDR3 DNA: TGTGCCAGCAGCTTAAGCTCTTCCGGGTCGGCCGTTACGGCAGAAGAGACCCAGTACTTC.

The rearrangement joins TRBV6-5 to TRBJ2-7; 9 nucleotides match TRBD1. Germline V gives CDR1 MNHEY, CDR2 SVGAGI. V was clipped by 2 bases and J by 5 bases; unmatched bases: 10. The length of the CDR3 is 16 residues. Here the CDR3 DNA reads TGTGCCAGCAGTTACGGGGGGACAGGGAGTGGGCACGAGCAGTACTTC. It encodes CASSYGGTGSGHEQYF.

There are a few counts of this clone. V is TRBV19 and J is TRBJ1-3; 7 bases agree with TRBD1. Germline V gene sequence: CDR1 LNHDA, CDR2 SQIVND (reference sequence). The junction had 11 bases not matched to a gene; V was cut back by 6 bases and J by 0 bases. This CDR3 is 17 amino acids long. The CDR3 DNA is TGTGCCAGTAGCATCCGAGGACAGGACTACTCTGGAAACACCATATATTTT. Translating gives CASSIRGQDYSGNTIYF.

The chain has TRBV27 and TRBJ2-7; 13 positions agree with TRBD2. V gave up 6 bases and J gave up 4 bases; unmatched junction bases: 6. The germline CDR1 and CDR2 sequences are MNHEY and SMNVEV (reference sequence). This CDR3 has 15 amino acids. CDR3 coding DNA: TGTGCCAGCAGCCCTTCGACTAGCGGGGGGTACGAGCAGTACTTC. It codes for CASSPSTSGGYEQYF.

CDR3 loop: CASSRDSTSSGNTIYF. CDR3 nucleotide sequence: TGTGCCAGCAGCAGGGACTCTACTAGCTCTGGAAACACCATATATTTT. The chain recombines TRBV2 with TRBJ1-3; possible D gene TRBD1, 5 bases. The CDR3 loop spans 16 amino acids. Germline V CDR1 and CDR2: SNHLY, FYNNEI. V was cut by 6 bases and J by 0 bases, with 15 bases left in between.

The chain links TRBV11-1 to TRBJ1-2; 7 positions match TRBD1. V was clipped by 1 base and J by 11 bases; unmatched bases: 7. This CDR3 is 13 amino acids long. Germline CDR1 SGHAT, CDR2 FQDESV (reference sequence). The CDR3 DNA follows: TGTGCCAGCAGCTTAGAGACAGGGCACGGATACACCTTC. It yields the protein CASSLETGHGYTF.

The V and J genes are TRBV15 and TRBJ2-7; D is unclear. Germline values: CDR1 LNHNV, CDR2 YYDKDF (reference sequence). V lost 0 bases, J lost 7 bases, and 7 bases lay in between. The CDR3 contains 12 residues. The CDR3 sequence: CATSRDFREQYF. CDR3 DNA sequence: TGTGCCACCAGCAGAGATTTCCGGGAGCAGTACTTC.

The rearrangement links TRBV20-1 to TRBJ2-7; 9 bases map to TRBD2. The CDR3 extends over 18 amino acids. The trim removed 3 bases at V and 6 bases at J, leaving 21 bases unmatched. The germline gives CDR1 DFQATT, CDR2 SNEGSKA (reference sequence). CDR3 in amino acids: CSASHLIPRLAEGSEQYF. The CDR3 bases are TGCAGTGCTAGTCACCTCATACCACGACTAGCGGAAGGGAGCGAGCAGTACTTC.